This TCR beta chain came from a study of human T cells and chemical hapten exposure. Study in general: Patch tests put 0.01% DPC on the upper back, read at 6 days.

Regarding time point: patch test 2, 6 weeks after DPC sensitization. Treatment denoted: therapeutic diphenylcyclopropenone sensitization with weekly scalp DPC. The CDR3 totals 15 residues. With 5 bases clipped from V and 0 bases from J, the junction kept 6 bases outside the gene matches. TCRdb reprocessed the RACE reads with MiXCR, giving one entry per CDR3 protein. Among more than 90,000 distinct CDR3 sequences, about an eighth were seen once, and the ten largest hold about 3%. This sequence originates from a woman in her forties with alopecia areata. Some clones in this sample may be carry-over from other donors' samples. Sequenced material: whole blood, taken in connection with sensitization to the hapten diphenylcyclopropenone (DPC). The chain couples TRBV12-3 or TRBV12-4 to TRBJ2-7, with 8 positions matching TRBD1. CDR3 nucleotide sequence: TGTGCCAGCAGTGTCGGGACAGGCCTCTCCTACGAGCAGTACTTC. Translated, it gives CASSVGTGLSYEQYF.